The 32 T cell receptor beta chains below come from one sample, sequenced in a study of blood T cell repertoires in COVID-19. The assay was immunoSEQ multiplex PCR, and TCRdb's table has in-frame clones only and misses some. The top ten clones hold about 10% of a sample with more than 350,000 clones, just under 90% of them seen once. Source material: PBMCs or T cells enriched from blood (not recorded which). The receptors derive from a woman aged 45-65 years who had recovered from COVID-19.

V usage is TRBV9 and J usage is TRBJ2-5, with 16 bases aligning to TRBD2. This CDR3 has 17 amino acids. The germline gives CDR1 SGDLS, CDR2 YYNGEE. Trimming cost V 3 bases and J 1 base; bases outside gene matches: 3. CDR3 nucleotide sequence: TGTGCCAGCAGCGAGGGGACTAGCGGGGGGGTCCAAGAGACCCAGTACTTC. It specifies CASSEGTSGGVQETQYF.

V is TRBV4-3 and J is TRBJ1-2, with D maybe TRBD1 (6 bases). The germline CDR1 and CDR2 sequences are LGHNA and YSLEER. Between the trimmed V and J ends, which lost 4 bases and 4 bases, there was a span of 16 bases. This CDR3 is built from 15 residues. The CDR3 DNA follows: TGCGCCAGCAGCCCTTGGACAGCCCTTTCCTATGGCTACACCTTC. Translating gives CASSPWTALSYGYTF.

The chain is built from TRBV5-1 and TRBJ1-2; D unresolved. From germline, CDR1 is SGHRS and CDR2 YFSETQ. The V gene lost 0 bases and the J gene lost 0 bases, with 6 bases spanning the gap. The CDR3 contains 14 residues. CDR3 sequence: CASSLVTSNYGYTF. CDR3 in DNA: TGCGCCAGCAGCTTGGTCACTTCTAACTATGGCTACACCTTC. Combining the CDR3 with reference TRBV5-1 and TRBJ1-2 gives the whole variable domain KAGVTQTPRYLIKTRGQQVTLSCSPISGHRSVSWYQQTPGQGLQFLFEYFSETQRNKGNFPGRFSGRQFSNSRSEMNVSTLELGDSALYLCASSLVTSNYGYTFGSGTRLTVV.

The chain combines TRBV6-5 with TRBJ1-5; the D is unclear. Germline V gene lookup returns CDR1 MNHEY and CDR2 SVGAGI. CDR3 length equals 16 residues. Trimming pared 2 bases from V and 1 base from J, leaving 12 bases between. This CDR3 reads CASSYPTRGSNQPQHF. The CDR3 DNA sequence: TGTGCCAGCAGTTACCCTACGCGAGGGAGCAATCAGCCCCAGCATTTT.

The rearrangement links TRBV27 to TRBJ1-5; 8 bases fit TRBD1. Germline CDR1 reads MNHEY; CDR2 reads SMNVEV (reference sequence). V shed 9 bases and J 6 bases; nucleotides not matched to a gene: 7. CDR3 size: 13 residues. CDR3 protein: CASSRGRVQPQHF. The CDR3 DNA reads TGTGCCAGTAGCAGGGGGCGCGTTCAGCCCCAGCATTTT.

This chain joins TRBV3-1 (or the pseudogene TRBV3-2) and TRBJ1-1, with D uncertain. Trimming removed 2 bases from V and 4 bases from J, with 8 bases in between. The CDR3 is made up of 13 amino acids. Per germline, CDR1 LGHDT and CDR2 YNNKEL (reference sequence). The CDR3 loop is CASSQQPGTEAFF. CDR3 sequence (DNA): TGTGCCAGCAGCCAACAACCAGGCACTGAAGCTTTCTTT.

The CDR3 loop is CASSEFEGESTEAFF. CDR3 sequence (DNA): TGTGCCAGCAGTGAATTTGAGGGGGAGAGCACTGAAGCTTTCTTT. The V call is TRBV25-1, the J call TRBJ1-1; D may be TRBD1 (6 bases). This CDR3 region has 15 residues. Germline lookup yields CDR1 MGHDK and CDR2 SYGVNS. Between the trimmed V and J ends, which lost 1 base and 4 bases, there was a span of 13 bases.

This clone has just a few counts. The V and J genes are TRBV28 and TRBJ1-2, with D maybe TRBD1 (6 bases). V lost 3 bases and J lost 8, with 16 bases in between. The CDR3 spans 14 residues. CDR1 is MDHEN and CDR2 is SYDVKM in the germline V gene. In nucleotides, the CDR3 is TGTGCCAGCAGTTTGAAAGGGACACTCCTAGGCTACACCTTC. Translating gives CASSLKGTLLGYTF.

For this clone: The identical CDR3 is also encoded by other nucleotide sequences in the sample. The chain carries TRBV7-9 and TRBJ1-5, with no clear D. This CDR3 has 14 amino acids. Germline values: CDR1 SEHNR, CDR2 FQNEAQ (reference sequence). V dropped 1 base and J dropped 4 bases, with 8 bases sitting between them. The CDR3 DNA is TGTGCCAGCAGCTTAGGTGGCGGGAATCAGCCCCAGCATTTT. Translated, it gives CASSLGGGNQPQHF. The entire variable domain, with the rest obtained from reference TRBV7-9 and TRBJ1-5, is as follows: DTGVSQNPRHKITKRGQNVTFRCDPISEHNRLYWYRQTLGQGPEFLTYFQNEAQLEKSRLLSDRFSAERPKGSFSTLEIQRTEQGDSAMYLCASSLGGGNQPQHFGDGTRLSIL.

V is TRBV28 and J is TRBJ1-1, with D possibly being TRBD1 (5 bases). Looked up from germline, CDR1 is MDHEN and CDR2 is SYDVKM. V lost 5 bases and J 3 bases, leaving 22 bases between the germline ends. The CDR3 has 17 amino acids. CDR3 in amino acids: CASSLGGGSRWDTEAFF. DNA for the CDR3: TGTGCCAGCAGTCTTGGGGGGGGATCAAGGTGGGACACTGAAGCTTTCTTT.

The chain has TRBV19 and TRBJ2-1; 13 bases fit TRBD2. The CDR3 spans 16 residues. V lost 8 bases, J lost 4 bases, and 8 bases stayed unmatched. CDR1 and CDR2 from the germline V gene are LNHDA and SQIVND (reference sequence). For the CDR3, the DNA is TGTGCCAGTCGGACTAGCGGGGGCTCGAATTACAATGAGCAGTTCTTC. As protein: CASRTSGGSNYNEQFF.

V gene TRBV2 combines with J gene TRBJ1-2; no firm D call. This CDR3 is built from 14 residues. V lost 0 bases to trimming and J lost 5 bases, with 10 bases between them. CDR1 and CDR2 from the germline V gene are SNHLY and FYNNEI. CDR3 in amino acids: CASSEASDSYGYTF. In DNA, the CDR3 is TGTGCCAGCAGTGAAGCGTCAGACTCGTATGGCTACACCTTC.

V usage is TRBV5-1 and J usage is TRBJ2-3; 9 nucleotides agree with TRBD1. Trimming removed 2 bases from V and 2 bases from J; junction bases left unmatched: 3. CDR1 SGHRS and CDR2 YFSETQ come from the germline V gene. CDR3 length equals 15 residues. DNA of the CDR3: TGCGCCAGCAGCTTCGACAGGGGGATCACAGATACGCAGTATTTT. Translated, it gives CASSFDRGITDTQYF.

The rearrangement links TRBV30 to TRBJ1-2; TRBD1 agrees at 12 bases. CDR1 is GTSNPN, CDR2 SVGIG, per germline (reference sequence). The CDR3 consists of 15 residues. V shed 2 bases and J 5 bases; nucleotides not matched to a gene: 6. CDR3 amino acids: CAWSLGTGGRYGYTF. CDR3 DNA: TGTGCCTGGAGTCTAGGGACAGGGGGCAGGTATGGCTACACCTTC.

The rearrangement joins TRBV3-1 (or the pseudogene TRBV3-2) to TRBJ2-1; 10 nucleotides match TRBD2. J gave up 4 bases and V 6 bases, and 6 bases lay outside the gene matches. This CDR3 region has 15 residues. The germline V gene has CDR1 LGHDT and CDR2 YNNKEL (reference sequence). Written as DNA, the CDR3 is TGTGCCAGCAGTCTTGGACTAGCGGTGTACAATGAGCAGTTCTTC. It specifies CASSLGLAVYNEQFF.

The chain employs TRBV6-2 or TRBV6-3 and TRBJ1-1; a possible D gene is TRBD1 (6 bases). The CDR3 consists of 14 residues. Trimming took off 2 bases at V and 6 bases at J, with 13 bases between the two ends. The germline V gene encodes CDR1 MNHEY and CDR2 SVGEGT. In DNA, the CDR3 is TGTGCCAGCAGTTACCAGGGGAGTTACGCTGAAGCTTTCTTT. It translates to CASSYQGSYAEAFF.

This chain joins TRBV7-2 and TRBJ2-3, with 12 bases matching TRBD2. Germline V gives CDR1 SGHTA, CDR2 FQGNSA. V lost 3 bases and J lost 5; bases outside the gene matches: 6. This CDR3 is 16 amino acids long. CDR3 residues: CASSFLGLAGQDTQYF. For the CDR3, the DNA is TGTGCCAGCAGCTTCCTAGGACTAGCGGGGCAAGATACGCAGTATTTT.

J is TRBJ2-5 and V is TRBV2; D is possibly TRBD2 (6 bases). CDR1 is SNHLY, CDR2 FYNNEI, per germline. Trimming took off 6 bases at V and 5 bases at J, with 16 bases between the two ends. This CDR3 has 14 amino acids. The CDR3 DNA reads TGTGCCAGCAGCAAGGGACTCCTAGAGGAGACCCAGTACTTC. Its translation is CASSKGLLEETQYF.

The chain is built from TRBV4-1 and TRBJ2-1; the D is unclear. The V and J ends lost 0 bases and 6 bases respectively, with 12 bases between them. The CDR3 is 15 residues long. Germline V gene lookup returns CDR1 MGHRA and CDR2 YSYEKL. The CDR3 nucleotides read TGCGCCAGCAGCCAAGAGACATATTGGGCCAATGAGCAGTTCTTC. Its protein is CASSQETYWANEQFF.

The count of this clone is one. This chain uses TRBV27 with TRBJ1-6, with TRBD1 matching over 9 bases. CDR1 is MNHEY, CDR2 SMNVEV, per germline (reference sequence). The CDR3 extends over 14 amino acids. Trimming at V came to 6 bases and at J to 8 bases, leaving 5 bases not matched to a gene. The CDR3 loop reads CASRDRGRDSPLHF. DNA for the CDR3: TGTGCCAGCAGAGACAGGGGGAGAGATTCACCCCTCCACTTT.

This clone appeared a few times. The genes are TRBV14 and TRBJ1-5; the D gene is possibly TRBD1 (6 bases). Trimming stripped 3 bases from V and 3 bases from J, with 9 bases between. Germline-derived CDR1 and CDR2 are SGHDN and FVKESK. The CDR3 extends over 14 amino acids. Written as DNA, the CDR3 is TGTGCCAGCAGCCAGACAGGACCCAATCAGCCCCAGCATTTT. It specifies CASSQTGPNQPQHF.

J is TRBJ1-3 and V is TRBV13, with unresolved D. V was clipped by 6 bases and J by 4 bases, with 13 bases between them. The CDR3 extends over 14 amino acids. Germline V gene sequence: CDR1 PRHDT, CDR2 FYEKMQ (reference sequence). The DNA of the CDR3 is TGTGCCAGCAGTTCTGTGGCAGAAGGAAACACCATATATTTT. Its translation is CASSSVAEGNTIYF.

The rearrangement joins TRBV6-6 to TRBJ1-1; D might be TRBD1 (6 bases). V was shortened by 2 bases and J by 6 bases, with 13 bases between the two germline ends. The CDR3 sequence is 14 residues long. The V gene's germline CDR1 is MNHNY and CDR2 SVGAGI (reference sequence). In DNA form, the CDR3 reads TGTGCCAGCAGTTACCTCCAGGGGCTGGCTGAAGCTTTCTTT. Residues: CASSYLQGLAEAFF.

The chain couples TRBV11-2 to TRBJ1-3; TRBD1 is a possible D gene (5 bases). Trimming removed 4 bases at V and 0 bases at J, with 10 bases between. This CDR3 spans 15 amino acids. The germline V gene has CDR1 SGHAT and CDR2 FQNNGV. The CDR3 loop is CASSSGTSSGNTIYF. In nucleotides, the CDR3 is TGTGCCAGCAGCTCAGGGACTTCCTCTGGAAACACCATATATTTT. The full variable domain, rest sourced from reference TRBV11-2 and TRBJ1-3, is EAGVAQSPRYKIIEKRQSVAFWCNPISGHATLYWYQQILGQGPKLLIQFQNNGVVDDSQLPKDRFSAERLKGVDSTLKIQPAKLEDSAVYLCASSSGTSSGNTIYFGEGSWLTVV.

V usage is TRBV6-5 and J usage is TRBJ1-2; 9 nucleotides align to TRBD1. Germline V gene sequence: CDR1 MNHEY, CDR2 SVGAGI. The CDR3 is 15 amino acids. Trimming at V came to 2 bases and at J to 7 bases, leaving 8 bases not matched to a gene. CDR3 sequence: CASSYGDRDSGGYTF. The CDR3, as DNA: TGTGCCAGCAGTTACGGGGACAGGGATTCGGGTGGCTACACCTTC.

This chain uses TRBV29-1 with TRBJ1-2; 10 bases line up with TRBD1. Trimming cost V 6 bases and J 4 bases; bases outside gene matches: 8. CDR3 length: 14 residues. Looked up from germline, CDR1 is SQVTM and CDR2 is ANQGSEA. The CDR3 protein is CSVNDRGQGYGYTF. The DNA for the CDR3 is TGCAGCGTCAATGACAGGGGGCAAGGCTATGGCTACACCTTC.

The chain has TRBV28 and TRBJ1-5; no clear D gene. Germline CDR1 reads MDHEN; CDR2 reads SYDVKM. V was cut by 3 bases and J by 8 bases, with 17 bases left in between. This CDR3 is built from 15 residues. CDR3 protein: CASSLISAERKPQHF. The CDR3 region has the DNA TGTGCCAGCAGTTTGATTTCGGCGGAAAGAAAGCCCCAGCATTTT.

The J gene is TRBJ2-7, the V gene TRBV28; TRBD1 matches 10 bases. The germline V gene encodes CDR1 MDHEN and CDR2 SYDVKM. Losses at the gene ends were 3 bases for V and 10 bases for J; bases not matched to a gene: 6. The CDR3 has 13 residues. CDR3 residues: CASSLEGDRGQYF. For the CDR3, the DNA is TGTGCCAGCAGTTTGGAAGGGGACAGGGGTCAGTACTTC.

The chain carries TRBV27 and TRBJ1-1; no reliable D call. The germline V gene encodes CDR1 MNHEY and CDR2 SMNVEV (reference sequence). The CDR3 spans 13 residues. Trimming took 8 bases from V and 10 from J, leaving 20 bases between them. CDR3 loop: CASAKTSGVGAFF. The CDR3 DNA is TGTGCCAGCGCGAAGACATCCGGGGTAGGAGCTTTCTTT.

This chain joins TRBV19 and TRBJ2-7; D possibly corresponds to TRBD2 (6 bases). V dropped 5 bases and J dropped 0 bases, with 26 bases sitting between them. The germline gives CDR1 LNHDA, CDR2 SQIVND (reference sequence). The CDR3 is made up of 19 amino acids. This CDR3 is CASSVIKPTGTESSYEQYF. For the CDR3, the DNA is TGTGCCAGTAGTGTAATAAAACCAACCGGGACTGAGAGCTCCTACGAGCAGTACTTC.

This clone appeared a single time. This rearrangement joins TRBV6-5 to TRBJ1-1; TRBD1 aligns across 10 bases. Trimming took 0 bases from V and 5 from J; bases not matched to a gene: 3. The CDR3 is 15 residues long. CDR1 and CDR2 from the germline V gene are MNHEY and SVGAGI. CDR3 in amino acids: CASSYSTGGVTEAFF. The CDR3 coding sequence is TGTGCCAGCAGTTACTCGACAGGGGGCGTGACTGAAGCTTTCTTT.

The gene calls are TRBV7-2 and TRBJ1-1; D not certain. Germline V lookup: CDR1 SGHTA, CDR2 FQGNSA. The CDR3 runs to 13 residues. V was pared by 1 base and J by 4 bases, with 7 bases between. CDR3 DNA: TGTGCCAGCAGCTTAGACGGGATCACTGAAGCTTTCTTT. As protein: CASSLDGITEAFF.